These 19 T cell receptor beta chains originate from one sample sequenced in a study of shared clonotypes between healthy human individuals. Libraries were prepared by immunoSEQ multiplex PCR; TCRdb keeps only in-frame clonotypes and omits some of them. Of approximately 470,000 clones listed, 65% to 85% were seen once; the top ten hold roughly 12%. Source material: PBMCs. Receptors were obtained from a woman in her 40s in good health. Some clones in this sample may be carry-over from other donors' samples.

J is TRBJ2-5 and V is TRBV7-2, with 7 bases that match TRBD1. The CDR3 runs 14 residues. V trimming: 4 bases; J trimming: 0 bases; junction bases outside the gene matches: 2. Germline V gene lookup returns CDR1 SGHTA and CDR2 FQGNSA. CDR3 nucleotides: TGTGCCAGCAGCTCGGACAGGTACCAAGAGACCCAGTACTTC. Amino acids: CASSSDRYQETQYF.

This clone was seen just once. Other DNA sequences in this sample translate to the same CDR3. J is TRBJ2-7 and V is TRBV2; perhaps TRBD2 as D (5 bases). V was clipped by 4 bases and J by 2 bases, with 12 bases between them. The CDR3 loop spans 14 amino acids. Germline-derived CDR1 and CDR2 are SNHLY and FYNNEI. As DNA, the CDR3 is TGTGCCAGCAGTGGGAGTGGAGGTCCCTACGAGCAGTACTTC. It is translated as CASSGSGGPYEQYF.

The CDR3 region has the DNA TGCGCCAGCAGCTCCGGGGACACACTGAACTATGGCTACACCTTC. Translating gives CASSSGDTLNYGYTF. V gene TRBV5-1 combines with J gene TRBJ1-2, with a weak D call TRBD1 (6 bases). CDR1 and CDR2 from the germline V gene are SGHRS and YFSETQ. The CDR3 contains 15 residues. Trimming left V 3 bases short and J 2 bases short, with 14 bases between.

V and J are TRBV10-3 and TRBJ1-1; the match to TRBD1 covers 10 bases. The CDR3 contains 16 residues. Trimming removed 5 bases from V and 1 base from J; junction bases left unmatched: 7. Germline CDR1 is ENHRY and CDR2 is SYGVKD. Written as DNA, the CDR3 is TGTGCCATCAGTCCTACCGGGACAGGGGAGAACACTGAAGCTTTCTTT. As protein: CAISPTGTGENTEAFF.

In the case of this clone: A far larger clone differs by one base, so this is likely a read error. Distinct nucleotide sequences in the sample also encode this CDR3. As DNA, the CDR3 is TGTGCCAGCAGCTTGGCCGGGGAGCAGGGGGCCACCGGGGAGCTATTTTTT. Translation: CASSLAGEQGATGELFF. V and J are TRBV5-6 and TRBJ2-2; 8 bases match TRBD1. The CDR3 extends over 17 amino acids. Germline V CDR1 and CDR2: SGHDT, YYEEEE.

Details on this clone: At the DNA level, this CDR3 is encoded by other sequences in the same sample as well. The chain combines TRBV6-5 with TRBJ1-2; 7 nucleotides agree with TRBD1. Germline V lookup: CDR1 MNHEY, CDR2 SVGAGI. Losses at the gene ends were 5 bases for V and 3 bases for J; bases not matched to a gene: 3. This CDR3 has 13 amino acids. DNA for the CDR3: TGTGCCAGCAGTCGTGACAGGGACTATGGCTACACCTTC. This gives the protein CASSRDRDYGYTF.

This clone appeared a single time. This chain links TRBV7-7 with TRBJ2-3; D may be TRBD1 (5 bases). Germline V CDR1 and CDR2: SSHAT, FNYEAQ (reference sequence). V gave up 1 base and J gave up 4 bases, with 9 bases separating them. This CDR3 has 14 residues. This CDR3 is CASSLEGSSDTQYF. DNA for the CDR3: TGTGCCAGCAGCTTAGAGGGGTCATCAGATACGCAGTATTTT. Full variable domain (remainder filled in from reference TRBV7-7 and TRBJ2-3): GAGVSQSPRYKVTKRGQDVTLRCDPISSHATLYWYQQALGQGPEFLTYFNYEAQPDKSGLPSDRFSAERPEGSISTLTIQRTEQRDSAMYRCASSLEGSSDTQYFGPGTRLTVL.

This clone appeared many times. The chain employs TRBV28 and TRBJ1-2; no clear D. The CDR3 contains 13 residues. Germline V gene sequence: CDR1 MDHEN, CDR2 SYDVKM. V was clipped by 3 bases and J by 4 bases, with 9 bases between them. The CDR3 loop reads CASSFGGPYGYTF. CDR3 DNA sequence: TGTGCCAGCAGTTTTGGAGGGCCCTATGGCTACACCTTC.

This clone was seen only once. Germline and junction disagree at one end, which may indicate a read error. This chain uses TRBV5-1 with TRBJ2-3; D gene uncertain. This CDR3 comprises 15 residues. Germline V gene sequence: CDR1 SGHRS, CDR2 YFSETQ. The CDR3 DNA is TGCGCCGGCAGCTCACTGTCTAGTACCACAGATACGCAGTATTTT. Translated, it gives CAGSSLSSTTDTQYF.

CDR3 bases: TGTGCCAGCTCAAAACCGACGATAAGAAACACCATATATTTT. The encoded protein is CASSKPTIRNTIYF. The V and J genes are TRBV18 and TRBJ1-3; D gene unclear. The germline CDR1 and CDR2 sequences are KGHSH and LQKENI. The CDR3 has 14 residues. Trimming pared 5 bases from V and 5 bases from J, leaving 13 bases between.

This clone was recorded only once. A far larger clone is one base from this, pointing to a likely read error. Other DNA sequences in this specimen translate into the identical CDR3. The gene calls are TRBV5-1 and TRBJ2-7; tentatively, D is TRBD2 (5 bases). Germline-derived CDR1 and CDR2 are SGHRS and YFSETQ. The CDR3 runs to 14 residues. DNA of the CDR3: TGCGCTAGCAGCTTCGGGGTACAGTCCTACGAGCAGTACTTC. This gives the protein CASSFGVQSYEQYF.

This clone was seen ten or more times. Other DNA sequences in this sample translate to the same CDR3. V and J are TRBV4-2 and TRBJ1-6, with D maybe TRBD1 (5 bases). This CDR3 region has 19 residues. Trimming pared 0 bases from V and 7 bases from J, leaving 22 bases between. CDR1 and CDR2 (germline): LGHNA, YNFKEQ. The CDR3 is CASSQEARGAGRRNSPLHF. The CDR3 region has the DNA TGTGCCAGCAGCCAAGAAGCGCGTGGGGCCGGACGGAGGAATTCACCCCTCCACTTT.

In this sample, this clone turned up once. The gene calls are TRBV6-5 and TRBJ2-7, with 9 bases matching TRBD1. CDR3 length: 16 amino acids. J gave up 2 bases and V 4 bases, and 9 bases lay outside the gene matches. Germline CDR1 is MNHEY and CDR2 is SVGAGI. This CDR3 reads CASSSLPGQGTYEQYF. The CDR3 DNA sequence: TGTGCCAGCAGTTCTCTTCCGGGACAGGGTACCTACGAGCAGTACTTC.

This chain joins TRBV4-2 and TRBJ2-7, with 9 bases that match TRBD2. V lost 1 base and J lost 0; bases outside the gene matches: 4. CDR1 is LGHNA, CDR2 YNFKEQ, per germline. This CDR3 has 16 amino acids. Here the CDR3 DNA reads TGTGCCAGCAGCCAAGGGGGCGGGAGGGCCTCCTACGAGCAGTACTTC. Protein: CASSQGGGRASYEQYF.

This chain joins TRBV6-5 and TRBJ2-7; D is unclear. Trimming removed 2 bases at V and 0 bases at J, with 5 bases between. This CDR3 has 13 amino acids. Germline V gene lookup returns CDR1 MNHEY and CDR2 SVGAGI. CDR3 nucleotides: TGTGCCAGCAGTTACACAGTCTCCTACGAGCAGTACTTC. This codes for CASSYTVSYEQYF.

As concerns this clone: A far larger clone is off by one base, so a read error is likely. The V and J genes are TRBV29-1 and TRBJ2-7; 9 positions agree with TRBD2. CDR3 length: 13 residues. V dropped 4 bases and J dropped 3; count of bases not matched to a gene: 4. The germline V gene has CDR1 SQVTM and CDR2 ANQGSEA. CDR3 DNA: TGCAGCGTTGCGGTACTAGCGGGCTACGAGCAGTACTTC. Its translation: CSVAVLAGYEQYF.

This chain connects TRBV7-8 to TRBJ1-1; D remains ambiguous. V lost 3 bases and J 0 bases, leaving 5 bases between the germline ends. Germline V gene sequence: CDR1 SGHVS, CDR2 FQNEAQ. The CDR3 has 13 residues. In DNA, the CDR3 is TGTGCCAGCAGCTTTCAGCTGAACACTGAAGCTTTCTTT. Translated, it gives CASSFQLNTEAFF. The full variable domain, completed using reference TRBV7-8 and TRBJ1-1, is GAGVSQSPRYKVAKRGQDVALRCDPISGHVSLFWYQQALGQGPEFLTYFQNEAQLDKSGLPSDRFFAERPEGSVSTLKIQRTQQEDSAVYLCASSFQLNTEAFFGQGTRLTVV.

CDR3: CASSSVPGVYFGAFF. The CDR3 bases are TGTGCCAGTAGTAGTGTGCCAGGGGTTTACTTCGGAGCTTTCTTT. This chain links TRBV19 with TRBJ1-1; D might be TRBD1 (6 bases). The CDR3 is 15 residues long. The V gene's germline CDR1 is LNHDA and CDR2 SQIVND (reference sequence). Trimming pared 4 bases from V and 10 bases from J, leaving 22 bases between.

V is TRBV28 and J is TRBJ1-4; the D gene is possibly TRBD1 (5 bases). The CDR3 length is 14 residues. Germline CDR1 is MDHEN and CDR2 is SYDVKM. The ends were cut back, 5 bases at V and 3 bases at J, with 10 bases in the middle. CDR3 DNA sequence: TGTGCCAGCAGTACGACAGACTCTAATGAAAAACTGTTTTTT. This sequence encodes CASSTTDSNEKLFF.